This T cell receptor beta chain came from a study of T cells after yellow fever vaccination. TCRdb re-derived calls from the 5' RACE reads in MiXCR, one entry per CDR3 protein. The table records about 150,000 distinct CDR3 sequences, about 6.2% of them present only once. There are 15 residues in the CDR3. Looked up from germline, CDR1 is MNHNS and CDR2 is SASEGT. The germline V and J ends were trimmed by 7 bases and 9 bases, with 19 bases remaining between them. In this sample, this clonotype turned up a few times. This chain links TRBV6-1 with TRBJ1-6; D not certain. The receptor was derived from a man aged 18 to 29 who received the YFV17D yellow fever vaccine. Specimen: CD4+ T cells sorted from PBMCs, collected on the day of the first yellow fever vaccination. The CDR3, as DNA: TGTGCCAGCAATCCCCGGCCAGCCTCGGGTTCACCCCTCCACTTT. Translating it yields CASNPRPASGSPLHF.